This T cell receptor beta chain was observed in a study of cytomegalovirus exposure and HLA in healthy donors. Study at large: Genotyping of roughly 400 donors showed that 80% to 85% belonged to the Caucasian-associated ancestry cluster. Overall study findings and caveats: Later genetic work tied a missense DCLRE1C variant to beta-chain V and J trimming. Immune exposure data for these donors was limited to CMV serostatus. The dataset shows that most TCR sequences were rare, while some public TCRs occurred in many donors.

Vbeta (60) and Jbeta (13) primers were used in the PCR. The protocol was immunoSEQ multiplex PCR, while the TCRdb copy is restricted to in-frame clones and leaves out a portion. Of over 100,000 clones listed, around 57% are singletons. V lost 4 bases to trimming and J lost 6 bases; unmatched junction nucleotides: 3. The CDR3 is 14 residues long. Germline assignment: CDR1 MNHNY and CDR2 SVGAGI (reference sequence). This clone was seen more than once but under ten times. The antigen is undetermined. The sample taken for sequencing was PBMCs. The sequence derives from a human donor in good health. The chain uses TRBV6-6 and TRBJ1-5, with 10 bases matching TRBD1. CDR3 residues: CASSFGQGGQPQHF. The DNA for the CDR3 is TGTGCCAGCAGTTTTGGACAGGGGGGTCAGCCCCAGCATTTT.